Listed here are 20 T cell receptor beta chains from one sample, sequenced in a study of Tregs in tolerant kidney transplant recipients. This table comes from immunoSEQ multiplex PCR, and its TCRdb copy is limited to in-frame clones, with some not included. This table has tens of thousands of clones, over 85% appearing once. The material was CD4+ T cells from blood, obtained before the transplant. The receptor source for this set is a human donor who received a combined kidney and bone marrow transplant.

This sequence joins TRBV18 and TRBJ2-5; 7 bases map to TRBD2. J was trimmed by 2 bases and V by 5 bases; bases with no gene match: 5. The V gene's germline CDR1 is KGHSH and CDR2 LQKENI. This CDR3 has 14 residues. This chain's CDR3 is CASSTGTTQETQYF. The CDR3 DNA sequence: TGTGCCAGCTCAACCGGGACTACACAAGAGACCCAGTACTTC.

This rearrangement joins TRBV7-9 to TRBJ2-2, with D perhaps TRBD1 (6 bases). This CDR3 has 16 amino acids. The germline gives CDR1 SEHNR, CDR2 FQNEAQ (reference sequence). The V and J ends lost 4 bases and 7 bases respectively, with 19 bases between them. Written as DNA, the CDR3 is TGTGCCAGCAGCTCTAAGAACAGGGAGTATGTCGGGGAGCTGTTTTTT. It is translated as CASSSKNREYVGELFF.

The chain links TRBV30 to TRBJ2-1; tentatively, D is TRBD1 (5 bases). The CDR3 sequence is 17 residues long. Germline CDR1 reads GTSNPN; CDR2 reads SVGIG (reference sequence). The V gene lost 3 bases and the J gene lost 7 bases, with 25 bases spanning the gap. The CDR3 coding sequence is TGTGCCTGGAGCGCCGCCCCTGGTCTGCAGGGTAGGAATGAGCAGTTCTTC. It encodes CAWSAAPGLQGRNEQFF.

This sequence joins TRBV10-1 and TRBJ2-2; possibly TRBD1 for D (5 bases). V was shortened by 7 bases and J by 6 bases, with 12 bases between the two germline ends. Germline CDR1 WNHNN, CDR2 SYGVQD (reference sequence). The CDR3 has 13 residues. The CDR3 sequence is CASTQGDPGELFF. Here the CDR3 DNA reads TGCGCCAGCACCCAGGGCGACCCCGGGGAGCTGTTTTTT.

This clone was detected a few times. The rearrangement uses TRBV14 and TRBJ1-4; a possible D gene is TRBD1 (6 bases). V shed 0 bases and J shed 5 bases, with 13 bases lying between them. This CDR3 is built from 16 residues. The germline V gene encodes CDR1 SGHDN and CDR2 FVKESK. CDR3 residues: CASSQEYAGVNEKLFF. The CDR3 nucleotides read TGTGCCAGCAGCCAAGAGTACGCAGGGGTAAATGAAAAACTGTTTTTT.

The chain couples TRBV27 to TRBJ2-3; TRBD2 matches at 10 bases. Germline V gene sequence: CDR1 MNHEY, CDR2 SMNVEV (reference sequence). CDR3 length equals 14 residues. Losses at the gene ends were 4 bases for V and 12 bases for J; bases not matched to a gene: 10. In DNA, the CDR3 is TGTGCCAGCAGTTCCCGTGTTAGCGGGGGGTTTCAGTATTTT. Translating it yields CASSSRVSGGFQYF.

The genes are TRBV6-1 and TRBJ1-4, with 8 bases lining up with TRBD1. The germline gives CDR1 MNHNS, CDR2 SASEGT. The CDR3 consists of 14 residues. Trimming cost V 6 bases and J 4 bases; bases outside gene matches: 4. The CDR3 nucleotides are TGTGCCAGCAGGGCCGACAGGGGTAATGAAAAACTGTTTTTT. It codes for CASRADRGNEKLFF.

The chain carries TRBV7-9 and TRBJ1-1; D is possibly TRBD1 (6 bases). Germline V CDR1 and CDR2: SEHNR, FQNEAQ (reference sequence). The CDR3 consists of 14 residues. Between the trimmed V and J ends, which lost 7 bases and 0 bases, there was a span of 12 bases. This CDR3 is CASTRTAMNTEAFF. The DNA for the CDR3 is TGTGCCAGCACCCGGACAGCCATGAACACTGAAGCTTTCTTT.

The CDR3 DNA reads as TGTGCCAGCAGCTTACGGACAGGGGGAGAGACCCAGTACTTC. It specifies CASSLRTGGETQYF. The chain employs TRBV11-3 and TRBJ2-5; TRBD1 matches 10 bases. V lost 2 bases, J lost 4 bases, and 1 base stayed unmatched. The CDR3 consists of 14 residues. Germline CDR1 and CDR2: SGHNT and YENEEA.

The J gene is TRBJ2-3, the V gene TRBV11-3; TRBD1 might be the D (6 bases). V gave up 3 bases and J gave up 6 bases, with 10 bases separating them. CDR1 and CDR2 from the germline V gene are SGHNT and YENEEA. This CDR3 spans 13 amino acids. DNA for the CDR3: TGTGCCAGCAGCTTTACCAGGGGTGATACGCAGTATTTT. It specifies CASSFTRGDTQYF.

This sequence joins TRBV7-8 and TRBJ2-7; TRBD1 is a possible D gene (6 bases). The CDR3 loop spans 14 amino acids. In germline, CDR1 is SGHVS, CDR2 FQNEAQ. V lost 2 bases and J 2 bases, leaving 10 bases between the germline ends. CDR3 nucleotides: TGTGCCAGCAGCTTAAGGGACATTACCTACGAGCAGTACTTC. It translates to CASSLRDITYEQYF.

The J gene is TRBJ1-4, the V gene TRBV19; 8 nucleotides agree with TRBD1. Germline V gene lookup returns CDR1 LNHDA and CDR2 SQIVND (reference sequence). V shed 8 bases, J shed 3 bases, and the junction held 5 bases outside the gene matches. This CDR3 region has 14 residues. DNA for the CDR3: TGTGCCAGTGGCCAGGGGGCAGCTAATGAAAAACTGTTTTTT. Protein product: CASGQGAANEKLFF.

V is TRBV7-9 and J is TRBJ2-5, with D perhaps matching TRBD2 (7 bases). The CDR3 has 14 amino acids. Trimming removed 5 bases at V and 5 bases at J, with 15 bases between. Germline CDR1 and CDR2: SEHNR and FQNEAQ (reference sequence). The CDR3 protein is CASSVRGGRETQYF. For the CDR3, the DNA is TGTGCCAGCAGCGTGAGGGGGGGCCGTGAGACCCAGTACTTC.

Here the CDR3 DNA reads TGTGCCAGCAGCTTAGCCCCGGACAGGAGTGGCTATGGCTACACCTTC. This sequence encodes CASSLAPDRSGYGYTF. V and J are TRBV11-2 and TRBJ1-2; 7 bases fit TRBD1. V shed 1 base and J 4 bases; nucleotides not matched to a gene: 9. Germline CDR1 is SGHAT and CDR2 is FQNNGV. The CDR3 has 16 residues.

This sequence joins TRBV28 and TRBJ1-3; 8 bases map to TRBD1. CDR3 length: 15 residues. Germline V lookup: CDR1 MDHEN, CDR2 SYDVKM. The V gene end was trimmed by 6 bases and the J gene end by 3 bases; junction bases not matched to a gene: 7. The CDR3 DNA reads TGTGCCAGCAGCAGGACAGGGCTGGGTGGAAACACCATATATTTT. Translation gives CASSRTGLGGNTIYF.

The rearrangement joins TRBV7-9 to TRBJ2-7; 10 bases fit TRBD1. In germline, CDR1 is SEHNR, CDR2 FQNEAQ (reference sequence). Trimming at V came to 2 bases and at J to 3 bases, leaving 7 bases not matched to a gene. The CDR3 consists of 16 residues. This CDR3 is CASSLFGTGADYEQYF. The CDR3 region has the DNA TGTGCCAGCAGCTTATTCGGGACAGGGGCAGACTACGAGCAGTACTTC.

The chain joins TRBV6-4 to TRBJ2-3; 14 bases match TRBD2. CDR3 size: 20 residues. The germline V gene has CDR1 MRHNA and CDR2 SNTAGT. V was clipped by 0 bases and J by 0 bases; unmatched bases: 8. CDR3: CASSDSPGLAGGSSTDTQYF. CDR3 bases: TGTGCCAGCAGTGACTCCCCAGGACTAGCGGGGGGATCTAGCACAGATACGCAGTATTTT.

The CDR3 DNA reads TGCGCCAGCAGCCGCGGAACAGGGGAGACCCAGTACTTC. Translation gives CASSRGTGETQYF. This rearrangement joins TRBV5-1 to TRBJ2-5; D is perhaps TRBD1 (6 bases). With 4 bases removed from V and 5 bases from J, the gap between germline ends came to 12 bases. The V gene's germline CDR1 is SGHRS and CDR2 YFSETQ. CDR3 length equals 13 residues.

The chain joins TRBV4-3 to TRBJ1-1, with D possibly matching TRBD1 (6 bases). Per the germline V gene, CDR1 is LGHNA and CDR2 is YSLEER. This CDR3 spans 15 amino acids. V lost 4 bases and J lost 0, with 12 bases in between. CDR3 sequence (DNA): TGCGCCAGCAGCCCAAGACAGGCCATGAACACTGAAGCTTTCTTT. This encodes CASSPRQAMNTEAFF.

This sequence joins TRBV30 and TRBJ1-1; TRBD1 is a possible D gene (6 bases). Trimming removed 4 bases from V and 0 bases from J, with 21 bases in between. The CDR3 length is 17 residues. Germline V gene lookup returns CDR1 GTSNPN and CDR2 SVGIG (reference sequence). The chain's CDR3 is CAWTPWRRGALNTEAFF. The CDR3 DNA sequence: TGTGCCTGGACCCCCTGGAGGCGGGGGGCTTTGAACACTGAAGCTTTCTTT.